This record covers a single T cell receptor beta chain. Its antigen is unknown. The data were taken from a study of T cell repertoires in cytomegalovirus infection. About the study: It can be stated that public TCR beta signatures indicated CMV infection as well as a matching HLA type.

TCRdb re-analysed the reads in MiXCR, keeping a single row per CDR3 protein. The profile shows some 500,000 distinct CDR3 sequences, over 35% of them singletons. Trimming took 4 bases from V and 5 from J, leaving 17 bases between them. This CDR3 is 15 amino acids long. Germline V lookup: CDR1 LGHNA, CDR2 YNFKEQ. V and J are TRBV4-2 and TRBJ2-5; D possibly matches TRBD1 or TRBD2 (6 bases each). The starting material was cultured PBMCs, obtained from culture after CMV antigen stimulation. This clonotype was sampled from a human donor in good health (CMV status not recorded). Some clones in this sample may be carry-over from other donors' samples. CDR3 region: CASSRAAGGAETQYF. In DNA form, the CDR3 reads TGTGCCAGCAGCCGCGCCGCCGGGGGCGCGGAGACCCAGTACTTC.